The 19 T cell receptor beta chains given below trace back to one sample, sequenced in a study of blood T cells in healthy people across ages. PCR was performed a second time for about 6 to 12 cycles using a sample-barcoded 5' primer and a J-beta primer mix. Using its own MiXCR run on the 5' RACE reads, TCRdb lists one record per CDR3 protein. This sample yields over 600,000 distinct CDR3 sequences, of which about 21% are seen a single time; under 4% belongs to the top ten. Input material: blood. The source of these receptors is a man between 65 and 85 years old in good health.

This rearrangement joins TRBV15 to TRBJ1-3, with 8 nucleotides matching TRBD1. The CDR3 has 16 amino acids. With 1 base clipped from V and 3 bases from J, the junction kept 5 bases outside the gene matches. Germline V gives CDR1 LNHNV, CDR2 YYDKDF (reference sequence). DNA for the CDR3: TGTGCCACCAGCAGAGGACAGGGGCAGGATGGAAACACCATATATTTT. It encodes CATSRGQGQDGNTIYF.

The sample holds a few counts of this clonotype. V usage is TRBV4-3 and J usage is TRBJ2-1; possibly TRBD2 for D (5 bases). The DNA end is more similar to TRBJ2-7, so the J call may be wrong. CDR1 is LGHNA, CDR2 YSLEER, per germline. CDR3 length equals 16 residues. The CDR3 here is CASSQEYGKSSYEQYF. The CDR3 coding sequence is TGCGCCAGCAGCCAAGAATACGGGAAGAGCTCCTACGAGCAGTACTTC.

CDR3 region: CASSLEGGGGKNIQYF. CDR3 bases: TGCGCCAGCAGCTTGGAGGGTGGGGGAGGCAAAAACATTCAGTACTTC. The chain links TRBV5-1 to TRBJ2-4, with a possible D match to TRBD2 (6 bases). CDR3 size: 16 residues. Germline V gene data show CDR1 as SGHRS and CDR2 as YFSETQ. The V end lost 0 bases, the J end lost 3 bases, and 13 bases lay between the germline ends. Full variable domain (remainder filled in from reference TRBV5-1 and TRBJ2-4): KAGVTQTPRYLIKTRGQQVTLSCSPISGHRSVSWYQQTPGQGLQFLFEYFSETQRNKGNFPGRFSGRQFSNSRSEMNVSTLELGDSALYLCASSLEGGGGKNIQYFGAGTRLSVL.

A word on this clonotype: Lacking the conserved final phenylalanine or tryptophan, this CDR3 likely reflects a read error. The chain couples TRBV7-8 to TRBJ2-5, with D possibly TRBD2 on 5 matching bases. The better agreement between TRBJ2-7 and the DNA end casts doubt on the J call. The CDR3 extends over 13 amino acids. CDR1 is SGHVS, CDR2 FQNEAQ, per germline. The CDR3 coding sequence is TGTGCCAGCAGCAAGCCAACTAGTTACGAGCAGTACCTC. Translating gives CASSKPTSYEQYL.

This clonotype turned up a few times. CDR3 residues: CSARDGGATEAFF. CDR3 nucleotides: TGCAGTGCTAGAGATGGCGGGGCCACTGAAGCTTTCTTT. This chain connects TRBV20-1 to TRBJ1-1; a weak D match, TRBD1 (5 bases). CDR3 length: 13 residues. V lost 0 bases, J lost 4 bases, and 9 bases lay in between. Germline V lookup: CDR1 DFQATT, CDR2 SNEGSKA (reference sequence).

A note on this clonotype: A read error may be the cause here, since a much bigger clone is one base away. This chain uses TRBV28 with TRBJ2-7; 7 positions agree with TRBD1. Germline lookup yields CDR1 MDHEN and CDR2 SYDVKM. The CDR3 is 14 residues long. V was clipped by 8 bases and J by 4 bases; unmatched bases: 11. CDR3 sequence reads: CASGRDSEEYEQYF. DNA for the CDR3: TGTGCCAGCGGCCGGGACAGTGAAGAATACGAGCAGTACTTC.

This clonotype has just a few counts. The CDR3 DNA reads TGTGCCAGCAGTTTACACGGAAACACTGAAGCTTTCTTT. The encoded protein is CASSLHGNTEAFF. This chain links TRBV27 with TRBJ1-1; no clear D. The ends were cut back, 2 bases at V and 2 bases at J, with 6 bases in the middle. This CDR3 region has 13 residues. Per the germline V gene, CDR1 is MNHEY and CDR2 is SMNVEV (reference sequence).

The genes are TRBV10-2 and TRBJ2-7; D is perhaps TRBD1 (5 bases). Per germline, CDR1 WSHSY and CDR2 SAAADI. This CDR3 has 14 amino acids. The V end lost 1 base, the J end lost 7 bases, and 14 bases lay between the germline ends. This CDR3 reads CASSEFQGLGEQYF. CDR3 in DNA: TGCGCCAGCAGTGAGTTCCAGGGTCTTGGGGAGCAGTACTTC.

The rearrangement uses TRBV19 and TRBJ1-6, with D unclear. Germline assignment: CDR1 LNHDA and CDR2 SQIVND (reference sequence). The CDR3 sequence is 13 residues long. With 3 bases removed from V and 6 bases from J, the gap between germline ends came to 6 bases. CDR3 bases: TGTGCCAGTAGTATTGAACCTAATTCACCCCTCCACTTT. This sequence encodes CASSIEPNSPLHF.

DNA of the CDR3: TGTGCCAGCAGCTTAGCGGGGGATTCACCCCTCCACTTT. It is translated as CASSLAGDSPLHF. The chain couples TRBV7-2 to TRBJ1-6, with a weak D call TRBD1 (5 bases). V gave up 0 bases and J gave up 8 bases, with 5 bases separating them. CDR1 is SGHTA and CDR2 is FQGNSA in the germline V gene. The CDR3 extends over 13 amino acids. Looking up the rest from reference TRBV7-2 and TRBJ1-6 gives the full variable domain: GAGVSQSPSNKVTEKGKDVELRCDPISGHTALYWYRQSLGQGLEFLIYFQGNSAPDKSGLPSDRFSAERTGGSVSTLTIQRTQQEDSAVYLCASSLAGDSPLHFGNGTRLTVT.

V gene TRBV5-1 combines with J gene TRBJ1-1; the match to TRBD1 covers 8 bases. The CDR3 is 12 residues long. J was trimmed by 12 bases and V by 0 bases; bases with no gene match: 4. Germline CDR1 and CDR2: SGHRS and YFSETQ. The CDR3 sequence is CASSLDRGTTFF. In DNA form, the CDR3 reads TGCGCCAGCAGCTTGGACAGGGGGACGACTTTCTTT. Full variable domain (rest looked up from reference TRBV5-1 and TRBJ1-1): KAGVTQTPRYLIKTRGQQVTLSCSPISGHRSVSWYQQTPGQGLQFLFEYFSETQRNKGNFPGRFSGRQFSNSRSEMNVSTLELGDSALYLCASSLDRGTTFFGQGTRLTVV.

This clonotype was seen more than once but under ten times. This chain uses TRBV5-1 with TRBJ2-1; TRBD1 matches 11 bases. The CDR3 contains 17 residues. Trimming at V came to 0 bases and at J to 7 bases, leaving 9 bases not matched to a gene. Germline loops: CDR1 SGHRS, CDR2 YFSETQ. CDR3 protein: CASSLGGQGANLNEQFF. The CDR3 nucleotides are TGCGCCAGCAGCTTGGGCGGACAGGGGGCTAACTTGAATGAGCAGTTCTTC.

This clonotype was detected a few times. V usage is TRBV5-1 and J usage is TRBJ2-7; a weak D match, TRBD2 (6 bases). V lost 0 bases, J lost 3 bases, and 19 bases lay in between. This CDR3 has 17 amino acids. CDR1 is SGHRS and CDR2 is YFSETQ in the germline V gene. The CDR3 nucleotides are TGCGCCAGCAGCTTGGAGGTTGGGAGGCAGTTTTTCTACGAGCAGTACTTC. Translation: CASSLEVGRQFFYEQYF.

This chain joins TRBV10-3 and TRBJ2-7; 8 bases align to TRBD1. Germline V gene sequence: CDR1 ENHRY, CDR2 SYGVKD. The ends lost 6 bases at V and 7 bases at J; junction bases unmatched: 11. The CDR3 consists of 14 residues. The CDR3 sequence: CAISSQGERREQYF. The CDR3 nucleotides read TGTGCCATCAGCTCACAGGGGGAAAGAAGGGAGCAGTACTTC.

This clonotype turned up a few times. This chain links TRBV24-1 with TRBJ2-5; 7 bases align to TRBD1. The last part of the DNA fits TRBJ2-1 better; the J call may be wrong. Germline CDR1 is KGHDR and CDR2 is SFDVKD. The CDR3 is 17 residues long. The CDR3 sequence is CATSDLSGGTTYNEQFF. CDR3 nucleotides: TGTGCCACCAGTGATTTATCAGGGGGAACAACCTACAATGAGCAGTTCTTC.

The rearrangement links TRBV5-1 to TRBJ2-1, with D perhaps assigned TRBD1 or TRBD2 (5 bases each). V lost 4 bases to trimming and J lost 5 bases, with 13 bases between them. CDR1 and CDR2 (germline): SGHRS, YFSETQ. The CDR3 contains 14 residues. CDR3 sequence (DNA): TGCGCCAGCAGCAGGGACGGGAAGAACAATGAGCAGTTCTTC. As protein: CASSRDGKNNEQFF.

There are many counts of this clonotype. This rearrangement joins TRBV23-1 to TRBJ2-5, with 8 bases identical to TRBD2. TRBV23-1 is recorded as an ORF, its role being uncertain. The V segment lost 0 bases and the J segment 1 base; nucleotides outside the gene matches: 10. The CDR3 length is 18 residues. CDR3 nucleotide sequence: TGCGCCAGCAGTCAATCCCCCTCTGCGGGAGGAATCCAAGAGACCCAGTACTTC. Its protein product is CASSQSPSAGGIQETQYF.

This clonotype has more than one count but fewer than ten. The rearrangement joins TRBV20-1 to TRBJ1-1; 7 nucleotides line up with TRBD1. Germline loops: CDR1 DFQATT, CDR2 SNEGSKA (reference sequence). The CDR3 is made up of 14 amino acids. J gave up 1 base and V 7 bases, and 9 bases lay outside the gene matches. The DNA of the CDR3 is TGCAGTGTAATCAGGGGGACTACGAACACTGAAGCTTTCTTT. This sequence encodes CSVIRGTTNTEAFF.

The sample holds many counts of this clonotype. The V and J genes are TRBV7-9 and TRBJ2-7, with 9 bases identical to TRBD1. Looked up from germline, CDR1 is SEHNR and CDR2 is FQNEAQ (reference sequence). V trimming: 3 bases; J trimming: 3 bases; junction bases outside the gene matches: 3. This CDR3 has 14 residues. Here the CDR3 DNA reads TGTGCCAGCAGCTTGGGACAGGGAATCTACGAGCAGTACTTC. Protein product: CASSLGQGIYEQYF.